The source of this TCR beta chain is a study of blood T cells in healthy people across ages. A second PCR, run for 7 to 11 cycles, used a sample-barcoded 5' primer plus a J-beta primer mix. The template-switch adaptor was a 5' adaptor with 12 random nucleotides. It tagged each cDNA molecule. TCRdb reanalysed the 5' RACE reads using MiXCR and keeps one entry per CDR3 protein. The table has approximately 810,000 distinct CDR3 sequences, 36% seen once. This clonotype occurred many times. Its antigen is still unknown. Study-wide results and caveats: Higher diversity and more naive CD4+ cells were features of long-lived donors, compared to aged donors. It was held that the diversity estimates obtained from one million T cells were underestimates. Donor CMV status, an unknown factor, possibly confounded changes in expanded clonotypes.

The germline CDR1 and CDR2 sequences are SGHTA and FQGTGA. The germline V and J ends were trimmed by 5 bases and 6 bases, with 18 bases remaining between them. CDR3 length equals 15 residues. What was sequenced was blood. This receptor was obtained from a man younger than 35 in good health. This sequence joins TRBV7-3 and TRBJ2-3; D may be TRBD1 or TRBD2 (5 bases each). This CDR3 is CASSPQGAVGDTQYF. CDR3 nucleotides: TGTGCCAGCAGCCCGCAGGGAGCGGTTGGTGATACGCAGTATTTT.